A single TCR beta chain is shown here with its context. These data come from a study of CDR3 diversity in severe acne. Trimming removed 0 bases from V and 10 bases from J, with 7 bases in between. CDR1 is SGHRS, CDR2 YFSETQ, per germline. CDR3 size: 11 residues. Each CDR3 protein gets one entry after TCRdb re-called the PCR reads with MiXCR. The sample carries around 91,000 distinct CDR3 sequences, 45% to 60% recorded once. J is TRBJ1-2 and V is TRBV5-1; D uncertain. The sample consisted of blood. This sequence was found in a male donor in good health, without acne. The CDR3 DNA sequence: TGCGCCAGCAGCTTGGGTCCGGACTACACCTTC. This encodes CASSLGPDYTF.